This TCR beta chain was profiled in a study of shared clonotypes between healthy human individuals. Each subset's genomic DNA was split evenly across several immunoSEQ plates. Produced via immunoSEQ multiplex PCR; TCRdb's table is partial and in-frame only. Counted here are about 590,000 clones, nearly 97% occurring once; the ten biggest clones make up 0.1% to 0.11%. Naive CD8 populations comprised CD45RO-negative cells positively selected for CCR7, excluding terminally differentiated effector memory CD45RA+ cells. The length of the CDR3 is 15 residues. Trimming removed 1 base from V and 6 bases from J; junction bases left unmatched: 6. Germline-derived CDR1 and CDR2 are MNHEY and SMNVEV (reference sequence).

The chain is built from TRBV27 and TRBJ1-5; 7 positions match TRBD1. Sample: naive CD8+ T cells sorted from blood. The clonotype was recovered from a woman in her thirties in good health. The CDR3 loop is CASSLLTGPPQPQHF. The DNA of the CDR3 is TGTGCCAGCAGTTTATTGACAGGGCCCCCTCAGCCCCAGCATTTT.